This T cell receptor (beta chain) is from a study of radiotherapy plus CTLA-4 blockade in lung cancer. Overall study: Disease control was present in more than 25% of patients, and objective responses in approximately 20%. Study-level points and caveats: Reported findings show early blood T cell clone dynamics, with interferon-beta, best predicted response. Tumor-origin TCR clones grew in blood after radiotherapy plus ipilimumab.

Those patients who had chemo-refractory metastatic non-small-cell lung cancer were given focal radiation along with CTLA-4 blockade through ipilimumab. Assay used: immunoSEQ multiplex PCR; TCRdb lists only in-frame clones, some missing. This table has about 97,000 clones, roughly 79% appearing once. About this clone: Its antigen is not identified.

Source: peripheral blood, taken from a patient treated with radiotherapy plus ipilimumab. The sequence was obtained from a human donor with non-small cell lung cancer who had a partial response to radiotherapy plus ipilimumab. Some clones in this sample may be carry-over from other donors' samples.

The CDR3 is CASSSQGLNEQFF. The CDR3 coding sequence is TGTGCCAGTAGTTCCCAGGGTCTGAATGAGCAGTTCTTC. V usage is TRBV19 and J usage is TRBJ2-1; TRBD1 might be the D (5 bases). The CDR3 is 13 residues long. Germline V gene lookup returns CDR1 LNHDA and CDR2 SQIVND (reference sequence). Deletions cut 5 bases from V and 7 bases from J, with 12 bases between.